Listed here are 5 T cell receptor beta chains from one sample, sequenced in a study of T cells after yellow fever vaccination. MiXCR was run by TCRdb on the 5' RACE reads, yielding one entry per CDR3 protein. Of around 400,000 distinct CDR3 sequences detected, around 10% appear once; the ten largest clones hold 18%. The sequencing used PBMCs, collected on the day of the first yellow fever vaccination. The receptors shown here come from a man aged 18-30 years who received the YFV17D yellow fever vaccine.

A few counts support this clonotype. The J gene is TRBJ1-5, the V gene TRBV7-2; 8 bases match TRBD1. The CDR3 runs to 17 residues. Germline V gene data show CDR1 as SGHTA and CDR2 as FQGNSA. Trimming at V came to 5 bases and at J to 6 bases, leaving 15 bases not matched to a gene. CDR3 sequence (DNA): TGTGCCAGCAGCCCAGGGGTGGGCAGGGGGCCGGGTCAGCCCCAGCATTTT. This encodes CASSPGVGRGPGQPQHF.

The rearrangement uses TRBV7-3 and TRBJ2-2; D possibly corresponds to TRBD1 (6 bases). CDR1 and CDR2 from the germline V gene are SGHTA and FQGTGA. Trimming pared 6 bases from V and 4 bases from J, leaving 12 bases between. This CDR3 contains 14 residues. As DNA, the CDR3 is TGTGCCAGCAGATTACAGGACAGCACCGGGGAGCTGTTTTTT. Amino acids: CASRLQDSTGELFF.

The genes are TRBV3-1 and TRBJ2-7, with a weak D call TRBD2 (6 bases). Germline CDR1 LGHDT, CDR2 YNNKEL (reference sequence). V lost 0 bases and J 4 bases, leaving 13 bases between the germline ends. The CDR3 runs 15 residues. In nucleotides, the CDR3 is TGTGCCAGCAGCCAAGATCCCGGAGGGCCTTACGAGCAGTACTTC. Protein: CASSQDPGGPYEQYF.

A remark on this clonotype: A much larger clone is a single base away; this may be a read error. CDR3 region: CSSSLGGGLEQFF. CDR3 nucleotides: TGTTCCAGCAGCTTGGGGGGGGGCCTTGAGCAGTTCTTC. The chain employs TRBV7-2 and TRBJ2-1, with D perhaps TRBD2 (7 bases). The CDR3 sequence is 13 residues long. Looked up from germline, CDR1 is SGHTA and CDR2 is FQGNSA.

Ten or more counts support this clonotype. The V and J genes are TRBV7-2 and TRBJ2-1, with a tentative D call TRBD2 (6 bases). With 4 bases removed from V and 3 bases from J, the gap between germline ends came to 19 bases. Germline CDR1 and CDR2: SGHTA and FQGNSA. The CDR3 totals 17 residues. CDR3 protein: CASSSIPGTVYYNEQFF. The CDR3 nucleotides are TGTGCCAGCAGCTCCATTCCCGGGACTGTCTACTACAATGAGCAGTTCTTC.